The clone carrying this T cell receptor beta chain was seen many times. Its antigen is as yet unknown. With 8 bases removed from V and 6 bases from J, the gap between germline ends came to 16 bases. The CDR3 contains 13 residues. Germline-derived CDR1 and CDR2 are SNHLY and FYNNEI. These data originate in a study of CD8 T cells in ankylosing spondylitis. Study-wide points: A TCR beta motif made of under 10 highly homologous variants seemed typical of ankylosing spondylitis blood.

It was by quantitative 5'-RACE with molecular barcodes that TCR beta libraries were made. TCRdb ran MiXCR on the 5' RACE reads and lists one entry per CDR3 protein. This table has approximately 540,000 distinct CDR3 sequences, about 13% appearing once. The sequenced material came from blood, either unsorted or a sorted T cell fraction (not recorded which). The TCR comes from a male donor with ankylosing spondylitis. The chain links TRBV2 to TRBJ2-5, with a weak D call TRBD1 (6 bases). This CDR3 reads CASCGERGKTQYF. CDR3 sequence (DNA): TGTGCCAGCTGTGGGGAAAGGGGGAAGACCCAGTACTTC.